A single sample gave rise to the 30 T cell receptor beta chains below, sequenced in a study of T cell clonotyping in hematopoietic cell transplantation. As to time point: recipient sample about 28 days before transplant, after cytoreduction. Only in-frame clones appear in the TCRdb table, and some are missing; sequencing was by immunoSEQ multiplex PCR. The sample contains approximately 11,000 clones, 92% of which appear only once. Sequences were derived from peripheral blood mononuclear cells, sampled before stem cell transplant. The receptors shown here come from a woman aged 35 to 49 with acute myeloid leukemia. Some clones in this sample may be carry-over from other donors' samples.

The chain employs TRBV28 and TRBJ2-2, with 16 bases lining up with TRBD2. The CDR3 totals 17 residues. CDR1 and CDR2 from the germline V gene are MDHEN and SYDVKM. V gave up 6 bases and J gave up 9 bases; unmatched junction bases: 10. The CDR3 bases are TGTGCCAGCAGGGCAAGGGGACTAGCGGGAGGGTTCCGGGAGCTGTTTTTT. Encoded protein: CASRARGLAGGFRELFF.

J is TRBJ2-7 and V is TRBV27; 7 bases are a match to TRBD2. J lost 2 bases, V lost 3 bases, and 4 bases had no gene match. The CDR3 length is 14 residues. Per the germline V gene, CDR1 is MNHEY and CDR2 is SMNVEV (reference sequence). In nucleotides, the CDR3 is TGTGCCAGCAGTTTCTCGAGCGGGACCTACGAGCAGTACTTC. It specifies CASSFSSGTYEQYF.

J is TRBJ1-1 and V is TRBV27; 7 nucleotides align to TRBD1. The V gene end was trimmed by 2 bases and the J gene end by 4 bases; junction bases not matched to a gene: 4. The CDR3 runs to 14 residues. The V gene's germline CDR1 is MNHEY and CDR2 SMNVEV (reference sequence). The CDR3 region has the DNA TGTGCCAGCAGTTTAATAGGGGGCACCACTGAAGCTTTCTTT. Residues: CASSLIGGTTEAFF.

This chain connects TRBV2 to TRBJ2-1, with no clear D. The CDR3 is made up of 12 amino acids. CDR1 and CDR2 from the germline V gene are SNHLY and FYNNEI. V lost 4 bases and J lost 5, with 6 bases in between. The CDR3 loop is CASSARDNEQFF. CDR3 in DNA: TGTGCCAGCAGTGCCCGGGACAATGAGCAGTTCTTC.

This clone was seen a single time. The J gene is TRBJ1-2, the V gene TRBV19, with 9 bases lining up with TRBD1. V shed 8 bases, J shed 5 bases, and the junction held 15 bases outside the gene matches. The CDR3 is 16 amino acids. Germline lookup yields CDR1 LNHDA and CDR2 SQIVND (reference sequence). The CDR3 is CASRASGTGRRYGYTF. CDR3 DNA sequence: TGTGCCAGTCGCGCTTCCGGGACAGGGCGACGTTATGGCTACACCTTC. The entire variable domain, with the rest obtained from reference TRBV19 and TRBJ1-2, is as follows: DGGITQSPKYLFRKEGQNVTLSCEQNLNHDAMYWYRQDPGQGLRLIYYSQIVNDFQKGDIAEGYSVSREKKESFPLTVTSAQKNPTAFYLCASRASGTGRRYGYTFGSGTRLTVV.

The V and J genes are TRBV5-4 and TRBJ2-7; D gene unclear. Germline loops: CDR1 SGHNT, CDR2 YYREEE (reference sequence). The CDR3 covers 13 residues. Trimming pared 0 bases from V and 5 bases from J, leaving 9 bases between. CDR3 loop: CASSLAWADEQYF. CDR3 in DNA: TGTGCCAGCAGCTTGGCGTGGGCGGACGAGCAGTACTTC.

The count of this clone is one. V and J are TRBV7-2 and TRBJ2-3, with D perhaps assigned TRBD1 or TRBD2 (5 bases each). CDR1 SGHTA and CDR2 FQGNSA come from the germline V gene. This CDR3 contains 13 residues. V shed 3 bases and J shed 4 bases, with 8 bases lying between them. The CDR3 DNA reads TGTGCCAGCAGCTTGCAGGGACCAGATACGCAGTATTTT. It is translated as CASSLQGPDTQYF.

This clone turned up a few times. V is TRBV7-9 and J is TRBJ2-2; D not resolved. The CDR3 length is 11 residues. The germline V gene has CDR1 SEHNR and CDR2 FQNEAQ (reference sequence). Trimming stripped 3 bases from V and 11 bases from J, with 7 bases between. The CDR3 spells CASSFEPELFF. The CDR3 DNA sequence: TGTGCCAGCAGCTTCGAGCCCGAGCTGTTTTTT. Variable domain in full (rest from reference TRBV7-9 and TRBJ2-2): DTGVSQNPRHKITKRGQNVTFRCDPISEHNRLYWYRQTLGQGPEFLTYFQNEAQLEKSRLLSDRFSAERPKGSFSTLEIQRTEQGDSAMYLCASSFEPELFFGEGSRLTVL.

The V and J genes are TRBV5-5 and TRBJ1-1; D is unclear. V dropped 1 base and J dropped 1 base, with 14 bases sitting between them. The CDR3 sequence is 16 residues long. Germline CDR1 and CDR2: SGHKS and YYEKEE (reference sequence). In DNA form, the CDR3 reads TGTGCCAGCAGCTTGTCTATTGGAAGGACGAACACTGAAGCTTTCTTT. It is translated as CASSLSIGRTNTEAFF.

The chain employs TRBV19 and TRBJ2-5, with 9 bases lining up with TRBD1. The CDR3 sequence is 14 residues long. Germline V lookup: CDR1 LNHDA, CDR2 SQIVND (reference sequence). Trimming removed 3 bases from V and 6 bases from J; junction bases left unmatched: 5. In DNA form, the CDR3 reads TGTGCCAGTAGTATTGGGGACAGGGAACAGACCCAGTACTTC. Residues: CASSIGDREQTQYF.

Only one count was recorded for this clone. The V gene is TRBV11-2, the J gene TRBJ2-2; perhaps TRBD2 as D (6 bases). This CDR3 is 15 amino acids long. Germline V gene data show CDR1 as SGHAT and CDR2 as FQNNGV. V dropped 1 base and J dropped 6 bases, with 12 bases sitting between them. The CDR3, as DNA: TGTGCCAGCAGCTTAGGACTAGTTACCGCCGGGGAGCTGTTTTTT. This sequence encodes CASSLGLVTAGELFF. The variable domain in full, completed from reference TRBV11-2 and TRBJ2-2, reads EAGVAQSPRYKIIEKRQSVAFWCNPISGHATLYWYQQILGQGPKLLIQFQNNGVVDDSQLPKDRFSAERLKGVDSTLKIQPAKLEDSAVYLCASSLGLVTAGELFFGEGSRLTVL.

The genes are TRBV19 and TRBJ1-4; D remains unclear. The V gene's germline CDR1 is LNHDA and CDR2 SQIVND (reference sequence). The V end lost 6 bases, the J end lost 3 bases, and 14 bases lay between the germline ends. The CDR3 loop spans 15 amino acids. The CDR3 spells CASRNEDFSNEKLFF. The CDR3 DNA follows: TGTGCCAGTAGGAACGAAGATTTTTCTAATGAAAAACTGTTTTTT.

The CDR3 region is CASSYTLQGWGETQYF. Written as DNA, the CDR3 is TGTGCCAGCAGCTACACCCTACAGGGTTGGGGGGAGACCCAGTACTTC. The gene calls are TRBV5-4 and TRBJ2-5; D perhaps matches TRBD1 (6 bases). The V end lost 3 bases, the J end lost 5 bases, and 20 bases lay between the germline ends. The CDR3 spans 16 residues. Germline assignment: CDR1 SGHNT and CDR2 YYREEE (reference sequence).

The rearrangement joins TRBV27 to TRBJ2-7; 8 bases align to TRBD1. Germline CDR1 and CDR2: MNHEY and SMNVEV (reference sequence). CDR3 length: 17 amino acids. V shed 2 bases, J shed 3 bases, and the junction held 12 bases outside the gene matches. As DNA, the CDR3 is TGTGCCAGCAGTTTAAAGGGACAGGCTCTGGGGTTCTACGAGCAGTACTTC. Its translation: CASSLKGQALGFYEQYF.

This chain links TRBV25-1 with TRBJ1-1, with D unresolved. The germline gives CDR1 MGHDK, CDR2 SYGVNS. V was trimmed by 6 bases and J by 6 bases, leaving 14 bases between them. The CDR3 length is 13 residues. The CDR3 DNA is TGTGCCAGCAGGGGTGCCCCAGGAGCTGAAGCTTTCTTT. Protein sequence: CASRGAPGAEAFF.

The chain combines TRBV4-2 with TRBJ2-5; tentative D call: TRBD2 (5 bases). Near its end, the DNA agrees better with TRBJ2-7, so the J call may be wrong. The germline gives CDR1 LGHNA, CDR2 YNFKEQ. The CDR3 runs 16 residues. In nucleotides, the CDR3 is TGTGCCAGCAGCCAAGGCGGGTCAGGTCCTCCCTACGAGCAGTACTTC. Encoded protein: CASSQGGSGPPYEQYF.

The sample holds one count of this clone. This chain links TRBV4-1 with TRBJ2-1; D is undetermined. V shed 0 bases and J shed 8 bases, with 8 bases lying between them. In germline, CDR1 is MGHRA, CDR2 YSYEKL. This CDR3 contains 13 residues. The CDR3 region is CASSQESPDEQFF. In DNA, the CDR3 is TGCGCCAGCAGCCAAGAAAGTCCCGATGAGCAGTTCTTC.

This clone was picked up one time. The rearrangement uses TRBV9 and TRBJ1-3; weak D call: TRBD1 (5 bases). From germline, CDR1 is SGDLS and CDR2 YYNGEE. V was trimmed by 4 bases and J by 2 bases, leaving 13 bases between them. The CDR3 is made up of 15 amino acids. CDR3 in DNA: TGTGCCAGCAGCACCTCAGACAGACCTGGAAACACCATATATTTT. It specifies CASSTSDRPGNTIYF.

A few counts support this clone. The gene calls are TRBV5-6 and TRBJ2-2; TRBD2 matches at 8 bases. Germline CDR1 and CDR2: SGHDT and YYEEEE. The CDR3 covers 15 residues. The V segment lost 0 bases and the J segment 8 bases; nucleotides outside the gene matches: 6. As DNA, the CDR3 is TGTGCCAGCAGCTTGGGACGGACTAGCCGAGGGGAGCTGTTTTTT. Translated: CASSLGRTSRGELFF.

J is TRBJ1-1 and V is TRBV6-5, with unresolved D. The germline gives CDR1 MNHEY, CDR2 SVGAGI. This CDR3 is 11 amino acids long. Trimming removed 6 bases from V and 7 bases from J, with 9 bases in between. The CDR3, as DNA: TGTGCCAGCAGCCAAGGCCTTGAAGCTTTCTTT. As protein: CASSQGLEAFF.

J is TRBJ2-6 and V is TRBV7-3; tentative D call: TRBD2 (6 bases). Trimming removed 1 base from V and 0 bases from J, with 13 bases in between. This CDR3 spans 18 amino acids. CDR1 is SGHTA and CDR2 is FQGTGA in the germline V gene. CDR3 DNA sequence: TGTGCCAGCAGCTTAATAGCGCGGGGAGTCTCTGGGGCCAACGTCCTGACTTTC. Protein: CASSLIARGVSGANVLTF.

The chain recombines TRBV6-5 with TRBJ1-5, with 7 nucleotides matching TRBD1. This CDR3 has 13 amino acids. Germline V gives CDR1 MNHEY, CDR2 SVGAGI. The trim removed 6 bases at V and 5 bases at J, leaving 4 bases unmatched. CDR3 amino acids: CASSNDRDQPQHF. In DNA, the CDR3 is TGTGCCAGCAGCAACGACAGGGATCAGCCCCAGCATTTT.

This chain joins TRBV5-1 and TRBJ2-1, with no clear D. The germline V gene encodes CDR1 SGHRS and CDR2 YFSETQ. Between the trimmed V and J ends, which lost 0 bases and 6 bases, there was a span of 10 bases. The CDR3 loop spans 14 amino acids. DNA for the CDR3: TGCGCCAGCAGCTTGGGCGGTGCGTTCAATGAGCAGTTCTTC. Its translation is CASSLGGAFNEQFF. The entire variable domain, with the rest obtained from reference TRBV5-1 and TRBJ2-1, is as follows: KAGVTQTPRYLIKTRGQQVTLSCSPISGHRSVSWYQQTPGQGLQFLFEYFSETQRNKGNFPGRFSGRQFSNSRSEMNVSTLELGDSALYLCASSLGGAFNEQFFGPGTRLTVL.

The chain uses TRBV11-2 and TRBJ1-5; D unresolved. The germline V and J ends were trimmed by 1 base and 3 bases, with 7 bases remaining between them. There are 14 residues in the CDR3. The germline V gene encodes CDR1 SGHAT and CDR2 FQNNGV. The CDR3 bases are TGTGCCAGCAGCTTAGGGTCGCCCAATCAGCCCCAGCATTTT. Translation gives CASSLGSPNQPQHF.

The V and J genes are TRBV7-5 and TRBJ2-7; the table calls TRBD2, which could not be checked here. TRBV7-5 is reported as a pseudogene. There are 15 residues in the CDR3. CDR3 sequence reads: CVRSLLAGSLKEQYF. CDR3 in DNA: TGTGTCAGAAGCTTATTAGCGGGGTCCCTAAAAGAGCAGTACTTC.

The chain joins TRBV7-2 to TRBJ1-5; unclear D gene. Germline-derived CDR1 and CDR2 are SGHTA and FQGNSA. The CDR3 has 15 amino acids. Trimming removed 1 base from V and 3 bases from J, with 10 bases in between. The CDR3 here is CASSLVPALNQPQHF. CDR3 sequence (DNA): TGTGCCAGCAGCTTAGTCCCTGCCCTCAATCAGCCCCAGCATTTT.

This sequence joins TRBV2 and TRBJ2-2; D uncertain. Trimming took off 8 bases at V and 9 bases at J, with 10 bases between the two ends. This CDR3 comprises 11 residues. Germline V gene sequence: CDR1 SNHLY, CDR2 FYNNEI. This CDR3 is CASQLGWELFF. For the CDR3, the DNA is TGTGCCAGCCAGCTAGGGTGGGAGCTGTTTTTT.

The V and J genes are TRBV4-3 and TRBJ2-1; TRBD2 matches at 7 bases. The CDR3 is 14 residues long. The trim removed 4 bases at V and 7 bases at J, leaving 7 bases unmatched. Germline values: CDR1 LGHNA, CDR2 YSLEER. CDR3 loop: CASSPGGRGNEQFF. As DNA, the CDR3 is TGCGCCAGCAGCCCTGGCGGGAGAGGGAATGAGCAGTTCTTC.

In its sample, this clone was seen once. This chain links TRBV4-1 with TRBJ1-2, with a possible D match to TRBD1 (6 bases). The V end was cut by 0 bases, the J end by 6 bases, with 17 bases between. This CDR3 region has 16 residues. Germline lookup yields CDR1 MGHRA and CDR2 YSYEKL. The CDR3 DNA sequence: TGCGCCAGCAGCCAAGATAGTGGTGGGGCAGGGGATGGCTACACCTTC. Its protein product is CASSQDSGGAGDGYTF.

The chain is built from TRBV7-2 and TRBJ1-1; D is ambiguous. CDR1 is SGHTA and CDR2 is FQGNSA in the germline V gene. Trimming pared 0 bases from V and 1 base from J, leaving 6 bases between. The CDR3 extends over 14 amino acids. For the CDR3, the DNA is TGTGCCAGCAGCTTAGCAGGGAAGAACACTGAAGCTTTCTTT. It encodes CASSLAGKNTEAFF.